Listed here are 7 T cell receptor beta chains from one sample, sequenced in a study of blood T cells in healthy people across ages. Together with a sample-barcoded 5' primer, a J-beta primer mix was included in a second PCR lasting roughly 7 to 11 cycles. TCRdb reprocessed the 5' RACE reads via MiXCR and lists one record per CDR3 protein. This table holds about 1 million distinct CDR3 sequences, 40% to 45% found once. The sample comprised blood. These TCRs come from a woman in her sixties or seventies in good health.

The chain has TRBV28 and TRBJ2-1, with TRBD1 identical over 7 bases. V was pared by 4 bases and J by 6 bases, with 6 bases of the junction left unmatched. Germline-derived CDR1 and CDR2 are MDHEN and SYDVKM. The CDR3 is 14 residues long. For the CDR3, the DNA is TGTGCCAGCAGTTACCGGGACAGAAGCAATGAGCAGTTCTTC. Its translation is CASSYRDRSNEQFF.

This clonotype was observed a few times. CDR3 nucleotides: TGTGCCAGCAGCCTGGACCTTCTTTCCTACGAGCAGTACTTC. Translation gives CASSLDLLSYEQYF. The chain links TRBV5-4 to TRBJ2-7; D call uncertain. Germline V gene lookup returns CDR1 SGHNT and CDR2 YYREEE (reference sequence). The CDR3 is 14 residues long. Trimming removed 4 bases from V and 1 base from J, with 12 bases in between.

About this clonotype: Compared with germline, one end of the junction differs, possibly owing to a read error. The gene calls are TRBV28 and TRBJ2-7, with TRBD2 identical over 8 bases. CDR1 is MDHEN and CDR2 is SYDVKM in the germline V gene. This CDR3 is built from 16 residues. The CDR3 DNA follows: TGTGTCAGCAGTTCTCCCGGACTAGCAGGGGCCTACGAGCAGTACTTC. This translates into CVSSSPGLAGAYEQYF.

In regard to this clonotype: A read error may account for a junction end that differs from germline. The V call is TRBV29-1, the J call TRBJ2-7; 11 bases fit TRBD2. This CDR3 region has 15 residues. CDR1 is SQVTM and CDR2 is ANQGSEA in the germline V gene. Here the CDR3 reads CGVFGLAGGSYEQYF. As DNA, the CDR3 is TGCGGCGTCTTCGGGCTAGCGGGAGGAAGCTACGAGCAGTACTTC.

The CDR3 is CASSLVSSGRAQYF. The CDR3 DNA sequence: TGTGCCAGCAGTTTAGTCTCCAGCGGGAGGGCCCAGTACTTC. The chain couples TRBV12-3 or TRBV12-4 to TRBJ2-5, with 10 bases lining up with TRBD2. CDR3 length: 14 residues. The V gene end was trimmed by 1 base and the J gene end by 9 bases; junction bases not matched to a gene: 5.

This chain links TRBV5-1 with TRBJ2-1; 10 bases are shared with TRBD2. V gave up 7 bases and J gave up 9 bases; unmatched junction bases: 7. Germline assignment: CDR1 SGHRS and CDR2 YFSETQ. This CDR3 has 13 residues. The CDR3 reads CASEALAGTEQFF. The CDR3 bases are TGCGCCAGCGAAGCACTAGCGGGAACTGAGCAGTTCTTC.

This clonotype turned up a few times. The rearrangement joins TRBV2 to TRBJ1-1; 8 nucleotides agree with TRBD1. J was trimmed by 4 bases and V by 1 base; bases with no gene match: 2. Looked up from germline, CDR1 is SNHLY and CDR2 is FYNNEI. CDR3 length: 14 amino acids. This CDR3 is CASSEDRGITEAFF. The CDR3, as DNA: TGTGCCAGCAGTGAAGACAGGGGGATCACTGAAGCTTTCTTT.